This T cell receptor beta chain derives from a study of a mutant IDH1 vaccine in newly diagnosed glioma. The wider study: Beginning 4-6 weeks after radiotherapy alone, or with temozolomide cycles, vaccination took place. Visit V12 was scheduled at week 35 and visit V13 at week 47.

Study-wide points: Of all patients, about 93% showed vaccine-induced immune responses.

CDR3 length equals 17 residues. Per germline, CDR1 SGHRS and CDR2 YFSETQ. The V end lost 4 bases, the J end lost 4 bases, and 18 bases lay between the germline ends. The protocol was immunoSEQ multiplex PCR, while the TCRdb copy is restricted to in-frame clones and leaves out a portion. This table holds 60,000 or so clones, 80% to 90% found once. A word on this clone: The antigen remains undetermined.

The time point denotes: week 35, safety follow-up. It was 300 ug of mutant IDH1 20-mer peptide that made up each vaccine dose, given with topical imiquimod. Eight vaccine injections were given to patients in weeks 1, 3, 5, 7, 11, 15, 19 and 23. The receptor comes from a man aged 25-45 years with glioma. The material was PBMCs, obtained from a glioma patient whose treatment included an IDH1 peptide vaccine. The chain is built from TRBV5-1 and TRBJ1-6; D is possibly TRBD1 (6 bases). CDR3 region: CASSPGGRKLYNSPLHF. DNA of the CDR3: TGCGCCAGCAGCCCCGGGGGCCGAAAACTTTATAATTCACCCCTCCACTTT.